Presented here are 21 T cell receptor beta chains from one specimen sequenced in a study of T cell changes during pregnancy in multiple sclerosis. TCRdb's copy holds only in-frame clones and misses some; the assay was immunoSEQ multiplex PCR. The sample records 55,000 to 70,000 clones, about 91% being singletons. This sample comprised peripheral blood, obtained in the second trimester of pregnancy. All receptors derive from a female donor in good health, enrolled as a control in a pregnancy study.

The chain recombines TRBV4-1 with TRBJ1-6; D gene uncertain. V was trimmed by 0 bases and J by 0 bases, leaving 6 bases between them. CDR3 length: 16 residues. CDR1 is MGHRA, CDR2 YSYEKL, per germline. The CDR3 region has the DNA TGCGCCAGCAGCCAAGACGAGAGCTCCTATAATTCACCCCTCCACTTT. Residues: CASSQDESSYNSPLHF.

This chain links TRBV29-1 with TRBJ2-1; D is ambiguous. The V and J ends lost 3 bases and 6 bases respectively, with 9 bases between them. Germline loops: CDR1 SQVTM, CDR2 ANQGSEA. This CDR3 has 12 residues. The CDR3 region is CSVDVASNEQFF. In DNA, the CDR3 is TGCAGCGTTGACGTCGCGAGCAATGAGCAGTTCTTC.

The chain uses TRBV5-5 and TRBJ1-5; 7 bases are a match to TRBD1. The CDR3 is made up of 14 amino acids. Trimming took 2 bases from V and 6 from J; bases not matched to a gene: 5. Germline V lookup: CDR1 SGHKS, CDR2 YYEKEE (reference sequence). CDR3 residues: CASSLDRAVQPQHF. The CDR3 bases are TGTGCCAGCAGCTTAGACAGGGCGGTTCAGCCCCAGCATTTT.

The chain uses TRBV29-1 and TRBJ2-2; TRBD1 matches 7 bases. The CDR3 contains 14 residues. Germline CDR1 reads SQVTM; CDR2 reads ANQGSEA. CDR3 sequence: CRLPGQRNTGELFF. The DNA for the CDR3 is TGCAGATTACCGGGACAGCGTAACACCGGGGAGCTGTTTTTT.

The chain joins TRBV9 to TRBJ1-3; 11 bases agree with TRBD1. Germline-derived CDR1 and CDR2 are SGDLS and YYNGEE. V shed 4 bases and J 3 bases; nucleotides not matched to a gene: 6. The CDR3 is 16 residues long. CDR3 in DNA: TGTGCCAGCAGCTCCTGGACAGGGGGCTATGGAAACACCATATATTTT. It encodes CASSSWTGGYGNTIYF.

This chain connects TRBV5-1 to TRBJ2-2; D may be TRBD1 (5 bases). CDR1 SGHRS and CDR2 YFSETQ come from the germline V gene. The CDR3 consists of 12 residues. Trimming cost V 5 bases and J 6 bases, with 8 bases left between them. This chain's CDR3 is CASRWGPGELFF. Written as DNA, the CDR3 is TGCGCCAGCAGATGGGGCCCCGGGGAGCTGTTTTTT.

V usage is TRBV27 and J usage is TRBJ2-1; no clear D. Germline V gene lookup returns CDR1 MNHEY and CDR2 SMNVEV (reference sequence). V was pared by 8 bases and J by 0 bases, with 14 bases between. The CDR3 is made up of 15 amino acids. This CDR3 is CASALTLNSYNEQFF. The CDR3 DNA reads TGTGCCAGCGCCTTGACTCTCAACTCCTACAATGAGCAGTTCTTC.

This chain links TRBV5-1 with TRBJ2-7; 7 bases are a match to TRBD2. CDR3 size: 17 residues. Germline CDR1 and CDR2: SGHRS and YFSETQ. V shed 0 bases, J shed 0 bases, and the junction held 9 bases outside the gene matches. The CDR3 reads CASSLVVGDYNSYEQYF. Here the CDR3 DNA reads TGCGCCAGCAGCTTGGTGGTAGGGGACTACAACTCCTACGAGCAGTACTTC.

The V gene is TRBV29-1, the J gene TRBJ1-1; D perhaps matches TRBD1 (5 bases). Germline V gene sequence: CDR1 SQVTM, CDR2 ANQGSEA. The CDR3 length is 12 residues. Trimming pared 4 bases from V and 5 bases from J, leaving 11 bases between. The CDR3 DNA reads TGCAGCGTTGGAGCGGGGGGGACTGAAGCTTTCTTT. Translation gives CSVGAGGTEAFF.

The chain carries TRBV27 and TRBJ1-2; 8 bases agree with TRBD1. The J segment lost 3 bases and the V segment lost 2 bases, leaving 8 bases of the junction unmatched. CDR3 length: 16 amino acids. Germline V CDR1 and CDR2: MNHEY, SMNVEV (reference sequence). This chain's CDR3 is CASSLKPGQGYYGYTF. CDR3 nucleotides: TGTGCCAGCAGTTTAAAGCCCGGACAGGGTTACTATGGCTACACCTTC.

The chain couples TRBV19 to TRBJ2-1; D is possibly TRBD1 (5 bases). Germline loops: CDR1 LNHDA, CDR2 SQIVND (reference sequence). CDR3 length equals 15 residues. The germline V and J ends were trimmed by 6 bases and 2 bases, with 14 bases remaining between them. The chain's CDR3 is CASRKGKGTYNEQFF. The CDR3 DNA sequence: TGTGCCAGTAGAAAGGGCAAGGGGACCTACAATGAGCAGTTCTTC.

The chain carries TRBV18 and TRBJ2-7, with D unclear. The germline gives CDR1 KGHSH, CDR2 LQKENI. V lost 2 bases and J lost 1, with 12 bases in between. The CDR3 is 15 amino acids. CDR3 amino acids: CASSPGNTASYEQYF. The CDR3 DNA is TGTGCCAGCTCACCAGGTAACACAGCTTCCTACGAGCAGTACTTC.

Here the CDR3 DNA reads TGTGCCAGCTCACCAGGGAGCGGGAGGGCCGGTGAGCAGTACTTC. This encodes CASSPGSGRAGEQYF. The chain employs TRBV18 and TRBJ2-7; 10 bases agree with TRBD2. Germline CDR1 and CDR2: KGHSH and LQKENI. The V segment lost 2 bases and the J segment 7 bases; nucleotides outside the gene matches: 8. The CDR3 contains 15 residues.

This rearrangement joins TRBV5-6 to TRBJ2-7, with D hard to call. Germline CDR1 and CDR2: SGHDT and YYEEEE. The V end lost 1 base, the J end lost 2 bases, and 13 bases lay between the germline ends. CDR3 length: 15 residues. The CDR3 reads CASSLPLGEAYEQYF. The CDR3 nucleotides are TGTGCCAGCAGCTTGCCGCTCGGAGAGGCCTACGAGCAGTACTTC.

This chain connects TRBV27 to TRBJ2-7; D is unclear. There are 13 residues in the CDR3. Trimming pared 6 bases from V and 3 bases from J, leaving 12 bases between. Germline assignment: CDR1 MNHEY and CDR2 SMNVEV (reference sequence). The CDR3 loop reads CASSSQQHYEQYF. In DNA, the CDR3 is TGTGCCAGCAGCAGTCAACAACACTACGAGCAGTACTTC.

J is TRBJ2-7 and V is TRBV7-3; TRBD2 matches 10 bases. Germline-derived CDR1 and CDR2 are SGHTA and FQGTGA. The CDR3 spans 16 residues. J gave up 5 bases and V 0 bases, and 7 bases lay outside the gene matches. In DNA, the CDR3 is TGTGCCAGCAGCTTAACAGGGCTAGCGGGAGCGCACGAGCAGTACTTC. This gives the protein CASSLTGLAGAHEQYF.

The genes are TRBV5-6 and TRBJ1-5; D not certain. The CDR3 has 12 amino acids. Germline CDR1 and CDR2: SGHDT and YYEEEE. Trimming removed 2 bases from V and 5 bases from J, with 5 bases in between. The CDR3 DNA reads TGTGCCAGCAGCTTTGTCGATCAGCCCCAGCATTTT. Translated, it gives CASSFVDQPQHF.

The gene calls are TRBV7-8 and TRBJ2-1; D possibly corresponds to TRBD2 (7 bases). The germline CDR1 and CDR2 sequences are SGHVS and FQNEAQ. Trimming pared 3 bases from V and 0 bases from J, leaving 12 bases between. The CDR3 consists of 16 residues. CDR3 coding DNA: TGTGCCAGCAGCTTGCGGGGAGGGGGCTCCTACAATGAGCAGTTCTTC. Its translation: CASSLRGGGSYNEQFF.

The chain combines TRBV5-3 with TRBJ1-3; D ambiguous. TRBV5-3 is flagged as an ORF with uncertain function. Trimming took 4 bases from V and 5 from J, leaving 7 bases between them. This CDR3 comprises 12 residues. Here the CDR3 DNA reads TGTGCCAGAAGCGCGGGAAGAAACACCATATATTTT. Its translation: CARSAGRNTIYF.

CDR3 residues: CASVSGATNEKLFF. The CDR3 DNA reads TGTGCCAGCGTATCAGGTGCAACTAATGAAAAACTGTTTTTT. This chain joins TRBV6-1 and TRBJ1-4; D not certain. CDR3 length: 14 amino acids. V lost 8 bases and J lost 0, with 10 bases in between. Per the germline V gene, CDR1 is MNHNS and CDR2 is SASEGT.

The CDR3 protein is CASSLVGQSSYEQYF. Written as DNA, the CDR3 is TGTGCCAGCAGCTTGGTCGGACAAAGCTCCTACGAGCAGTACTTC. This rearrangement joins TRBV4-2 to TRBJ2-7, with D perhaps matching TRBD1 (5 bases). Germline lookup yields CDR1 LGHNA and CDR2 YNFKEQ. This CDR3 spans 15 amino acids. V was cut by 5 bases and J by 0 bases, with 14 bases left in between.